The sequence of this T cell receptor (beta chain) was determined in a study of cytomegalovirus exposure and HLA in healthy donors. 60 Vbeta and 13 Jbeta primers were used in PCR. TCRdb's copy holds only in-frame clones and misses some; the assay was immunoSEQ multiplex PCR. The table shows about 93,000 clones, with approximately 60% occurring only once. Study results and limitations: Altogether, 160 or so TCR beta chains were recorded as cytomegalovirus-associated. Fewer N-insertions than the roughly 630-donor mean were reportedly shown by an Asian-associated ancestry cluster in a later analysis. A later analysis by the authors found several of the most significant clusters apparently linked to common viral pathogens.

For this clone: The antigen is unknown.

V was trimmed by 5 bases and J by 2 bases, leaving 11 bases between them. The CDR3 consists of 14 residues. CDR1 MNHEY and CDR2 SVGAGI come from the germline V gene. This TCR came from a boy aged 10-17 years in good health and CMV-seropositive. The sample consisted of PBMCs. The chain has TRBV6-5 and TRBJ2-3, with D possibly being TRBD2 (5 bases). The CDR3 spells CASSRRRSTDTQYF. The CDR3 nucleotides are TGTGCCAGCAGTAGGAGGCGTTCCACAGATACGCAGTATTTT.